This T cell receptor beta chain was identified in a study of monozygotic twins with inflammatory bowel disease. Study-wide results and caveats: Lower TCRbeta diversity (inverse Simpson) was seen in IBD patients than in healthy co-twins. For IBD, no single strong associated signal or clonotype was supported.

TCRdb re-called the 5' RACE reads and catalogs CDR3 proteins one per entry, DNA excluded. This table lists around 370,000 distinct CDR3 sequences. The CDR3 consists of 17 residues. The V gene's germline CDR1 is KGHDR and CDR2 SFDVKD. Concerning this clonotype: What it recognizes is unknown.

The sample taken for sequencing was blood. This TCR derives from a human donor with ulcerative colitis or Crohn's disease, or a healthy co-twin of an affected twin (not recorded which). This sequence joins TRBV24-1 and TRBJ2-1; the TCRdb D gene call, TRBD2, has no DNA to confirm it. CDR3 in amino acids: CATSEAGLAGGGNEQFF.